Listed below are T cell receptor beta chains from one sample, sequenced in a study of T-cell memory formation after mild COVID-19. Each CDR3 protein is one row after TCRdb ran MiXCR on the 5' RACE reads. The top ten hold about 0.8% of the sample, which has 35,000 to 50,000 distinct CDR3 sequences, around 6.1% seen once. Sequenced sample: PBMCs or a T cell subset sorted from them (not recorded which). These receptors came from an adult who had mild COVID-19 (a few samples of this study predate the infection). Cell type and time point are not known. Each CDR3 is given with its conserved first and last residue. D genes are given only for firm matches. Not every row has a clone size; where given, it reads once, few, many or a size class.

D,V,J,size,DNA,CDR3
TRBD2,TRBV7-3,TRBJ2-2,-,TGTGCCAGCAGCTTAAACCCGACTAGCGGGACGGCCACCGGGGAGCTGTTTTTT,CASSLNPTSGTATGELFF
-,TRBV7-2,TRBJ2-7,few,TGTGCCAGCAGCCTAGGGGCCCTAAAGATGGGTGTTGGGGAGCAGTACTTC,CASSLGALKMGVGEQYF
-,TRBV27,TRBJ2-7,many,TGTGCCAGCAGTTTATTTGGACAGACCTCCTACGAGCAGTACTTC,CASSLFGQTSYEQYF
TRBD2,TRBV27,TRBJ2-7,many,TGTGCCAGCAGACAGCCGGGGGGGGGCACCTACGAGCAGTACTTC,CASRQPGGGTYEQYF
TRBD1,TRBV9,TRBJ2-2,few,TGTGCCAGCAGCACCGGGACAGCCAACACCGGGGAGCTGTTTTTT,CASSTGTANTGELFF
-,TRBV12-3/TRBV12-4,TRBJ1-4,few,TGTGCCAGCAGTTCCCGGGACGACGGGGAAAAACTGTTTTTT,CASSSRDDGEKLFF
-,TRBV4-1,TRBJ1-6,many,TGCGCCAGCAGCCAAGTGGGACTTAGTTCACCCCTCCACTTT,CASSQVGLSSPLHF
-,TRBV4-1,TRBJ2-7,many,TGCGCCAGCAGCCGGGGACCGCCGGGGAGCTCCTTGGAGCAGTACTTC,CASSRGPPGSSLEQYF
-,TRBV4-1,TRBJ2-6,-,TGCGCCAGCAGCCGCAACAGGGCCGCGACCTCTGGGGCCAACGTCCTGACTTTC,CASSRNRAATSGANVLTF
-,TRBV7-2,TRBJ1-6,many,TGTGCCAGCAGCTTAGCCGGGGGGGAGATTTCACCCCTCCACTTT,CASSLAGGEISPLHF
-,TRBV5-1,TRBJ2-5,many,TGCGCCAGCAGAACGGACGGAGAGACCCAGTACTTC,CASRTDGETQYF
-,TRBV2,TRBJ1-4,many,TGTGCCAGCACCCTGAATGAAAAACTGTTTTTT,CASTLNEKLFF
-,TRBV4-2,TRBJ2-1,few,TGTGCCAGCAGCGAAACAGCTTTAATCTCCTACAATGAGCAGTTCTTC,CASSETALISYNEQFF
-,TRBV6-5,TRBJ1-2,-,TGTGCCAGCAGGCCGACAGGCGGAGATGGCTACACCTTC,CASRPTGGDGYTF
TRBD2,TRBV4-1,TRBJ2-7,once,TGCGCCAGCAGCCAATGGTGGCGGGGGGTCTACGAGCAGTACTTC,CASSQWWRGVYEQYF
-,TRBV18,TRBJ1-1,few,TGTGCCAGCTCACCACCAGAGGGTATGAACACTGAAGCTTTCTTT,CASSPPEGMNTEAFF
TRBD2,TRBV5-1,TRBJ2-3,many,TGCGCCAGCAGCTTGGCTAGCGGGGGAAACACAGATACGCAGTATTTT,CASSLASGGNTDTQYF
-,TRBV6-2/TRBV6-3,TRBJ1-1,many,TGTGCCAGCAGTTACCGAGGAGATGGGAGCACTGAAGCTTTCTTT,CASSYRGDGSTEAFF
-,TRBV20-1,TRBJ2-7,-,TGCAGTGCTGCTACAGGCTCGGTCGCCTACGAGCAGTACTTC,CSAATGSVAYEQYF
-,TRBV2,TRBJ2-3,few,TGTGCCAGCACCCAGAGACTTAGCACAGATACGCAGTATTTT,CASTQRLSTDTQYF
TRBD2,TRBV7-9,TRBJ2-2,many,TGTGCCAGCAGCTCCGGACTAGCGGGAGGTGGTACCGGGGAGCTGTTTTTT,CASSSGLAGGGTGELFF
-,TRBV6-5,TRBJ1-3,-,TGTGCCAGCAGTCACCCGGGACAAGGAAACACCATATATTTT,CASSHPGQGNTIYF
TRBD1,TRBV15,TRBJ1-2,-,TGTGCCACCAGCACCAGAGTCGGGACAGACTATGGCTACACCTTC,CATSTRVGTDYGYTF
TRBD1,TRBV7-6,TRBJ2-5,medium-sized,TGTGCCAGCACCCGACAGGGAAAAGAGACCCAGTACTTC,CASTRQGKETQYF
-,TRBV12-3/TRBV12-4,TRBJ2-1,many,TGTGCCAGCAGTTTAGCGTCCCTAGATGGGATGAATGAGCAGTTCTTC,CASSLASLDGMNEQFF
TRBD2,TRBV4-1,TRBJ2-3,many,TGCGCCAGCAGCCAGGCTAGCGGGAGAGTCACAGATACGCAGTATTTT,CASSQASGRVTDTQYF
-,TRBV24-1,TRBJ1-2,-,TGTGCCACCAGTGATCCCCCGGCCTCCTATGGCTACACCTTC,CATSDPPASYGYTF
-,TRBV2,TRBJ2-3,once,TGTGCCAGCAGTGAGAGGGGCCACGCAGATACGCAGTATTTT,CASSERGHADTQYF
TRBD1,TRBV29-1,TRBJ2-2,few,TGCAGCGTAGTCGGGACAGGGCTGAACACCGGGGAGCTGTTTTTT,CSVVGTGLNTGELFF
TRBD1,TRBV12-3/TRBV12-4,TRBJ2-5,many,TGTGCCAGCAGTTTTGGACAGGGGCGAGAGACCCAGTACTTC,CASSFGQGRETQYF
-,TRBV21-1,TRBJ1-2,-,TGTGCCAGCAGCAAAGAGGCAGGAGAGAATGGCTACACCTTC,CASSKEAGENGYTF
-,TRBV6-1,TRBJ2-5,few,TGTGCCAGCAGTGGAAAGGGGCAGGTTCAAGAGACCCAGTACTTC,CASSGKGQVQETQYF
-,TRBV7-3,TRBJ2-5,-,TGTGCCAGCAGCCCTCACCGACAAGAGACCCAGTACTTC,CASSPHRQETQYF
TRBD1,TRBV4-1,TRBJ2-5,-,TGCGCCAGCAGCCAATATAAGACAGGGGGGGGAGAGACCCAGTACTTC,CASSQYKTGGGETQYF
TRBD2,TRBV7-2,TRBJ2-1,many,TGTGCCAGCAGCTTAGCGCCGGGACTAGGCTCCTACAATGAGCAGTTCTTC,CASSLAPGLGSYNEQFF
-,TRBV7-9,TRBJ2-7,many,TGTGCCAGCAGCTTAGACGGACTATTATTAGTTGAGCAGTACTTC,CASSLDGLLLVEQYF
-,TRBV29-1,TRBJ2-1,many,TGCAGCGTTGCTAGCTCATCCTACAATGAGCAGTTCTTC,CSVASSSYNEQFF